This T cell receptor beta chain emerged from a study of cytomegalovirus exposure and HLA in healthy donors. The CDR3 spans 12 residues. The germline gives CDR1 LNHDA, CDR2 SQIVND (reference sequence). V gave up 9 bases and J gave up 2 bases; unmatched junction bases: 2. Primers for the PCR totalled 60 Vbeta and 13 Jbeta. Libraries were prepared by immunoSEQ multiplex PCR; TCRdb keeps only in-frame clonotypes and omits some of them. This table has tens of thousands of clones, around 85% appearing once. V usage is TRBV19 and J usage is TRBJ2-7; 9 bases are shared with TRBD1. The source is a girl aged 2 to 10 in good health and CMV-seropositive. Material: PBMCs. DNA of the CDR3: TGTGCCAGCGGGACAGGGCCCTACGAGCAGTACTTC. Translation gives CASGTGPYEQYF.